This record concerns one T cell receptor (beta chain) sequence. Its antigen is as yet unknown. Sample-barcoded 5' priming and a J-beta primer mix drove a second PCR of roughly 7 to 11 cycles. Carrying 12 random nucleotides, a template-switch adaptor labeled each individual cDNA molecule. Researchers report that each sample yielded at least 2.5 million CDR3-containing paired-end reads. One entry per CDR3 protein results from TCRdb running MiXCR on the 5' RACE reads. The table includes roughly 1.5 million distinct CDR3 sequences, 42% detected once. This record belongs to a study of blood T cells in healthy people across ages. Donors ranged from about 6 to 90 years old and were healthy Caucasians in Russia. Study-wide findings and caveats: Expanded clonotype shifts may have been confounded, as the donors had an unknown CMV status.

The receptor was derived from a woman younger than 35 in good health. The sample comprised blood.

CDR3 region: CASSSGPVFSYNEQYF. CDR3 DNA: TGTGCCAGCAGTTCGGGACCTGTGTTCTCCTACAATGAGCAGTACTTC. This chain connects TRBV6-2 or TRBV6-3 to TRBJ2-1; D may correspond to TRBD1 or TRBD2 (5 bases each). The assigned J gene may be wrong: the sequence end matches TRBJ2-7 better. This CDR3 contains 16 residues. CDR1 and CDR2 (germline): MNHEY, SVGEGT.